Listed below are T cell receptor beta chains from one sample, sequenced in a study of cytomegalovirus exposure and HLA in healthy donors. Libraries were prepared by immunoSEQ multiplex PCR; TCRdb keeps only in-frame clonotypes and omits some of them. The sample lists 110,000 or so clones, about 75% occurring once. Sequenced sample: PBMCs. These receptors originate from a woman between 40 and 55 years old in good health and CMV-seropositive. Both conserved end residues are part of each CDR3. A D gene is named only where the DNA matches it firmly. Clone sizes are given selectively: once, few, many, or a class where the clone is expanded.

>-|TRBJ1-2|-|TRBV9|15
CASSVATAGLGGYTF
TGTGCCAGCAGCGTAGCTACGGCAGGTCTCGGTGGCTACACCTTC
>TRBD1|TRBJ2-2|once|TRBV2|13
CASQDRAPGELFF
TGTGCCAGCCAGGACAGGGCCCCCGGGGAGCTGTTTTTT
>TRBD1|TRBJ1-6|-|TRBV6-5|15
CASSKQGGYDSPLHF
TGTGCCAGCAGTAAACAGGGGGGTTATGATTCACCCCTCCACTTT
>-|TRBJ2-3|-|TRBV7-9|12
CASSSGANTQYF
TGTGCCAGCTCCTCTGGGGCGAATACGCAGTATTTT
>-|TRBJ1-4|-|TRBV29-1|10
CSVEGRGLFF
TGCAGCGTTGAAGGCAGAGGACTGTTTTTT
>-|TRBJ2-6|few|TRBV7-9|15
CASSLGGTGANVLTF
TGTGCCAGCAGCTTAGGGGGCACTGGGGCCAACGTCCTGACTTTC
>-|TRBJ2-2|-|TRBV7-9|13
CAREGMLTGELFF
TGTGCCAGAGAGGGAATGTTGACCGGGGAGCTGTTTTTT
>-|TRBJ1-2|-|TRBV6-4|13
CASSDSAGNGYTF
TGTGCCAGCAGTGACTCTGCAGGGAATGGCTACACCTTC
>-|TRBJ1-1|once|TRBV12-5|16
CASGSGPGTLNTEAFF
TGTGCTAGTGGTTCGGGTCCCGGGACTCTGAACACTGAAGCTTTCTTT
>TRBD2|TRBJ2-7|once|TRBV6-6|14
CASSYVGRAYEQYF
TGTGCCAGCAGTTACGTCGGGAGGGCCTACGAGCAGTACTTC
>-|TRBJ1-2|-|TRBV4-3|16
CASSQDPKPPPSGYTF
TGCGCCAGCAGCCAAGATCCAAAGCCTCCGCCCTCTGGCTACACCTTC
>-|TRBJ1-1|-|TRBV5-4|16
CASSPPSTQPNTEAFF
TGTGCCAGCAGCCCCCCCTCTACTCAACCGAACACTGAAGCTTTCTTT
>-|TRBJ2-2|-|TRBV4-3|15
CASSQFGANTGELFF
TGCGCCAGCAGCCAATTCGGTGCGAACACCGGGGAGCTGTTTTTT
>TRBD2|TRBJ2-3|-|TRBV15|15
CATSRERGGTDTQYF
TGTGCCACCAGCAGGGAGCGGGGGGGCACAGATACGCAGTATTTT
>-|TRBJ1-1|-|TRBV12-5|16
CASGPSTGRGNTEAFF
TGTGCTAGTGGTCCATCTACGGGGAGGGGAAACACTGAAGCTTTCTTT
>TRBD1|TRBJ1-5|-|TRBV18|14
CASWLGTDDQPQHF
TGTGCCAGCTGGCTCGGGACAGATGATCAGCCCCAGCATTTT
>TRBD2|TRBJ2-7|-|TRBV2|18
CASSVLGLAGGPRNEQYF
TGTGCCAGCAGCGTACTAGGACTAGCGGGAGGACCTAGGAACGAGCAGTACTTC
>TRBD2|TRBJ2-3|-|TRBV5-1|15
CASSLTSGEGDTQYF
TGCGCCAGCAGCCTTACTAGCGGGGAAGGAGATACGCAGTATTTT
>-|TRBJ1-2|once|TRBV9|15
CASSVGQNTNYGYTF
TGTGCCAGCAGCGTCGGACAGAATACTAACTATGGCTACACCTTC
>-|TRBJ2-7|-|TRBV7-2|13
CASSLVFGEGQYF
TGTGCCAGCAGCTTAGTGTTCGGGGAAGGGCAGTACTTC
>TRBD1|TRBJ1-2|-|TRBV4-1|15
CASSQYRDRSYGYTF
TGCGCCAGCAGCCAATACCGGGACAGATCCTATGGCTACACCTTC
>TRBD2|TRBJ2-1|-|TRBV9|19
CASSVGPAGPLDSYNEQFF
TGTGCCAGCAGCGTAGGCCCAGCGGGACCCCTAGACTCCTACAATGAGCAGTTCTTC